This T cell receptor (beta chain) was recovered during a study of T-cell memory formation after mild COVID-19. Study-level results: While clones contracting from day 15 to 85 were balanced between CD4 and CD8, later expanders leaned CD4+. Pre-infection memory already had some responding clones, implying cross-reactive memory joined. Chiefly within CM and EM were the contracting CD4+ clones; CD8+ ones were within EMRA.

Using its own MiXCR run on the 5' RACE reads, TCRdb lists one record per CDR3 protein. Of some 160,000 distinct CDR3 sequences listed, roughly 31% are singletons. Points on this clonotype: Its antigen remains unidentified.

V was cut by 4 bases and J by 2 bases, with 24 bases left in between. Germline CDR1 SGHDT, CDR2 YYEEEE. This CDR3 has 18 amino acids. The sample taken for sequencing was PBMCs or a T cell subset sorted from them (not recorded which). This receptor was obtained from an adult woman who had mild COVID-19 (a few samples of this study predate the infection). Cell type and time point are not known. J is TRBJ2-5 and V is TRBV5-6, with a tentative D call TRBD2 (6 bases). The CDR3 here is CASSQPGTSTWIQETQYF. The DNA of the CDR3 is TGTGCCAGCAGCCAGCCCGGGACTTCTACCTGGATTCAAGAGACCCAGTACTTC.